The 2 T cell receptor beta chains reported below all come from one sample, sequenced in a study of shared clonotypes between healthy human individuals. Measured with immunoSEQ multiplex PCR; TCRdb has only the in-frame clones, and not every one. The sample comprises about 730,000 clones, about two thirds of which are singletons, and less than 2% rests with the top ten. Material for sequencing was memory CD4+ T cells sorted from blood. Documented subset: CD45RA-negative fraction. The receptors come from a woman aged 25 to 45 in good health.

This clone has just a few counts. The chain combines TRBV11-2 with TRBJ2-3; D could derive from TRBD1 or TRBD2 (6 bases each). The CDR3 totals 16 residues. Trimming stripped 5 bases from V and 1 base from J, with 16 bases between. Germline-derived CDR1 and CDR2 are SGHAT and FQNNGV. CDR3 nucleotides: TGTGCCAGCAGCCAGGGACGGAGGGGGGGCACAGATACGCAGTATTTT. Translation gives CASSQGRRGGTDTQYF.

In its sample, this clone was seen a few times. V and J are TRBV5-1 and TRBJ2-2; the D call may be TRBD1 or TRBD2 (5 bases each). Between the trimmed V and J ends, which lost 1 base and 4 bases, there was a span of 11 bases. The germline V gene encodes CDR1 SGHRS and CDR2 YFSETQ. The CDR3 consists of 15 residues. In DNA, the CDR3 is TGCGCCAGCAGCTTGTCGGAGAGGGGCACCGGGGAGCTGTTTTTT. It encodes CASSLSERGTGELFF.